The T cell receptor beta chain described here comes from a study of CD8 T cells in ankylosing spondylitis. Turning to this clonotype: Its antigen remains unknown.

Germline-derived CDR1 and CDR2 are KGHDR and SFDVKD. Trimming shortened V by 4 bases and J by 0 bases, and 18 bases separated the two germline ends. This CDR3 contains 18 residues. Findings of the study overall: It appeared that ankylosing spondylitis blood was characterized by a TCR beta motif of roughly 8 highly homologous variants.

TCRdb ran MiXCR on the 5' RACE reads and lists one entry per CDR3 protein. This table has about 500,000 distinct CDR3 sequences, approximately 12% appearing once. Sequenced material: blood, either unsorted or a sorted T cell fraction (not recorded which). The chain recombines TRBV24-1 with TRBJ1-5; D might be TRBD1 (5 bases). This TCR derives from a male donor with ankylosing spondylitis. In DNA, the CDR3 is TGTGCCACCAGTGAGATTAGCCGGGACCAATATAGCAATCAGCCCCAGCATTTT. This encodes CATSEISRDQYSNQPQHF.